This T cell receptor beta chain stems from a study of blood T cell repertoires in COVID-19. Study background: PBMCs, B-cell-depleted T cells, or T cells provided the cDNA or gDNA that made up the material.

In the authors' workflow: Estimation of nucleated cell counts relied on the amplification of reference gene primers. Clones were read by immunoSEQ multiplex PCR, and TCRdb kept only the in-frame ones, dropping some. V and J calls and clone size are as listed in that table; D and trimming were resolved from the DNA. The data contain about 300,000 clones, 70% to 90% of them singletons. The study recruited people aged about 18 to 90 years across under 25 US areas. Looked up from germline, CDR1 is ENHRY and CDR2 is SYGVKD. The length of the CDR3 is 15 residues. Trimming left V 4 bases short and J 3 bases short, with 16 bases between.

The chain has TRBV10-3 and TRBJ2-7; maybe TRBD1 (6 bases). The TCR sequence derives from a woman in her twenties or thirties who had recovered from COVID-19. The sequenced material came from PBMCs or T cells enriched from blood (not recorded which). The CDR3 is CAISVDGGSNYEQYF. The CDR3 DNA reads as TGTGCCATCAGTGTGGATGGGGGCAGCAACTACGAGCAGTACTTC.